The entry that follows covers one TCR beta chain sequence. Its matching antigen is unknown. This sample was included in a study of T cells in narcolepsy. Study-level information: Donors had narcolepsy type 1 or type 2, or were healthy controls. Notes on the study in general: In some patient and control memory CD4+ samples, autoreactive clones were absent. Reportedly, autoreactive clonotypes were serially detected in patients' blood but not controls'.

Per germline, CDR1 MGHRA and CDR2 YSYEKL. The CDR3 is made up of 15 amino acids. The V end was cut by 2 bases, the J end by 0 bases, with 8 bases between. Data came from immunoSEQ multiplex PCR; TCRdb stores just in-frame clones and leaves some out. The sample holds roughly 22,000 clones, approximately 62% seen once. Sequenced input: memory (CD45RA-) CD4+ T cells from blood. The sequence derives from a human donor in good health. The rearrangement links TRBV4-1 to TRBJ2-4, with D perhaps TRBD2 (6 bases). The CDR3 reads CASSQMGLAKNIQYF. The CDR3 region has the DNA TGCGCCAGCAGCCAAATGGGACTAGCCAAAAACATTCAGTACTTC.